The present T cell receptor (beta chain) was sequenced within a study of OX40 agonist ivuxolimab in advanced cancers. For context, the study as a whole: Ivuxolimab was an agonistic, fully human IgG2 monoclonal antibody directed against OX40 (CD134), a costimulatory receptor. Intravenous ivuxolimab was administered to patients every 2 weeks at six dose levels: 0.01, 0.1, 0.3, 1.5, 3 and 10 mg/kg. In the dose-escalation cohort, roughly 80% of patients were male, and the mean age was roughly 60 years, with a range of roughly 20 to 80. The paper describes the monotherapy dose-escalation part (N ≈ 52 patients) of the phase I trial of ivuxolimab. Patients were allowed to have had prior anti-PD-1, anti-PD-L1 or anti-CTLA-4 therapy, and approximately 40% of the dose-escalation patients had been treated with checkpoint inhibitors. Of the roughly 52 dose-escalation patients, hepatocellular carcinoma was present in approximately 20, melanoma in some 15, renal cell carcinoma in 9 and head and neck cancer in 9. Partial responses were achieved by three dose-escalation patients, of whom one had hepatocellular carcinoma and two had cutaneous melanoma. The point of sequencing TCRbeta in the periphery was to test whether ivuxolimab changed TCR sequence diversity and drove clonal T-cell expansion. The research as a whole found: Low levels of normalized T-cell clonal expansion were also seen in some nonresponding patients. Clonal expansion of both CD4+ and CD8+ blood T cells was observed from baseline to week 6 at doses 0.1 to 3.0 mg/kg. In the 0.1-3.0 mg/kg groups, partial responders were among the patients with the lowest normalized peripheral clonal expansion, particularly in CD8+ T cells. On average, CD8+ T cells showed more expanded clones than CD4+ T cells after ivuxolimab. Which antigens the clonally expanded peripheral T cells were specific for was not determined.

The trial excluded patients who had a history of autoimmune disease or who were on systemic immunosuppression. Peripheral blood for TCR sequencing was collected from all dose cohorts at baseline, on cycle 4 day 1, and on cycle 7 day 1. Samples came from an open-label, multicenter, first-in-human phase I dose-escalation trial of ivuxolimab. Adults with locally advanced or metastatic melanoma, renal cell, hepatocellular, or head and neck squamous cell carcinoma were enrolled in the trial. Before TCR sequencing, CD4+ and CD8+ T cells were separately sorted from peripheral blood. The CDR3 numbers 15 residues from cysteine through phenylalanine. Kept here is only the CDR3 DNA, which spans 45 bases and is read in frame from base 1. V lost 0 bases and J lost 1 base; the stretch between them is 6 bases long. The germline V gene sets CDR1 to LGHNA and CDR2 to YNFKEQ. In the case of this clone: Its binding antigen is unknown. No much larger clone exists at a distance of one base, and base qualities are not known.

Genomic DNA was isolated from the sorted cells so that the TCRbeta CDR3 region could be sequenced. The immunoSEQ Assay was used to sequence the TCRbeta CDR3 regions. Sourced from immuneACCESS, this table was stored by TCRdb with only in-frame sequences that have V and J called. A share of the clones is absent; for the studies checked, an unresolved V gene accounts for under half, and the remainder has no known explanation. For this sample the table gives 90,000 to 130,000 clones, of which about 92% were detected only once. The ten largest clones add up to 0.27% of the sample. Sequenced material: CD4+ or CD8+ T cells sorted from blood, taken in a trial of the OX40 agonist ivuxolimab. The sequence derives from an adult with an advanced solid tumor such as melanoma, head and neck, liver or kidney cancer. The chain uses TRBV4-2 and TRBJ2-2, with the D gene uncertain. CDR3 sequence: CASSQDIGNTGELFF. The sequence in DNA is TGTGCCAGCAGCCAAGATATAGGGAACACCGGGGAGCTGTTTTTT.